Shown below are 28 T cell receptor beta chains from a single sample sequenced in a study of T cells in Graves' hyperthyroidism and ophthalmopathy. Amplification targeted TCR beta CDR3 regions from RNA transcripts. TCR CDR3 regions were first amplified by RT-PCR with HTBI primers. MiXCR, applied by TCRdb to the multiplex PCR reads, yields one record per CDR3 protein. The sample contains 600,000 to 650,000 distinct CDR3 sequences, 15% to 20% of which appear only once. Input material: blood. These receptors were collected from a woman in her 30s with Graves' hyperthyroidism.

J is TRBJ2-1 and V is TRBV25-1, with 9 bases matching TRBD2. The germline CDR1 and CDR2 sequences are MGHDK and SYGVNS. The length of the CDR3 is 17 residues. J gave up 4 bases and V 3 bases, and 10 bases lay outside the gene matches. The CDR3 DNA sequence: TGTGCCAGCAGTGAGTTCTCCCGACTAGCGGAATACAATGAGCAGTTCTTC. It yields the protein CASSEFSRLAEYNEQFF. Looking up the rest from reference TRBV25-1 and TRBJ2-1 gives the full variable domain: EADIYQTPRYLVIGTGKKITLECSQTMGHDKMYWYQQDPGMELHLIHYSYGVNSTEKGDLSSESTVSRIRTEHFPLTLESARPSHTSQYLCASSEFSRLAEYNEQFFGPGTRLTVL.

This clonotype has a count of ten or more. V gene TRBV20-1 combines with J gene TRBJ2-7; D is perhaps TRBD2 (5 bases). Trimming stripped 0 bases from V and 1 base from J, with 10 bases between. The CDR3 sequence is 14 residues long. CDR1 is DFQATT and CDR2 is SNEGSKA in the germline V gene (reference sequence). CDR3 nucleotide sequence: TGCAGTGCTAGAGATGAGGGAGTATCCTACGAGCAGTACTTC. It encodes CSARDEGVSYEQYF.

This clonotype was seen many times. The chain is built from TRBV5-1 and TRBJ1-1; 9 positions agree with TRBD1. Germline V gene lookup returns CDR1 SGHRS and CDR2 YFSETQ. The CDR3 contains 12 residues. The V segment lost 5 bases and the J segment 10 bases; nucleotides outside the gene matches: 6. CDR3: CASRDRGLSAFF. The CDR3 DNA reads TGCGCCAGCAGGGACAGGGGTTTATCAGCTTTCTTT.

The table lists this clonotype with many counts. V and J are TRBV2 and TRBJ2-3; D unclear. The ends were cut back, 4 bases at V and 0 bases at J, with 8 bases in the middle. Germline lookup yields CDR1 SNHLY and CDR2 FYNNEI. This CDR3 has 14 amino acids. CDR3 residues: CASSVYRSTDTQYF. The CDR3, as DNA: TGTGCCAGCAGTGTCTACCGGAGCACAGATACGCAGTATTTT.

CDR3 sequence (DNA): TGCGCCAGCAGCCCCTCATTGGGAGTCTACGAGCAGTACTTC. Protein: CASSPSLGVYEQYF. The V gene is TRBV4-3, the J gene TRBJ2-7, with D possibly matching TRBD2 (5 bases). Germline CDR1 LGHNA, CDR2 YSLEER. The CDR3 totals 14 residues. Trimming took off 4 bases at V and 3 bases at J, with 13 bases between the two ends.

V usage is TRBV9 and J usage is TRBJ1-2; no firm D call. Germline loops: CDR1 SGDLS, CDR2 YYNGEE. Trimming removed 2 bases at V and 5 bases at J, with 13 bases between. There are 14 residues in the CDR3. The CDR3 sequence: CASSVSSAVYGYTF. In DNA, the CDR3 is TGTGCCAGCAGCGTGAGCAGCGCCGTTTATGGCTACACCTTC.

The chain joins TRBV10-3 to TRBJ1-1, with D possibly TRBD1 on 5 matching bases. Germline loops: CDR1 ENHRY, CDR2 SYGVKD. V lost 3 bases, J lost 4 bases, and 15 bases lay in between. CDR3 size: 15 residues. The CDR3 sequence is CAISDRAGGGTEAFF. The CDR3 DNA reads TGTGCCATCAGTGACCGGGCCGGGGGTGGCACTGAAGCTTTCTTT.

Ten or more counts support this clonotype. CDR3 coding DNA: TGTGCCAGCAGTTCTAATAATGCTAATAGCAATCAGCCCCAGCATTTT. Protein product: CASSSNNANSNQPQHF. This sequence joins TRBV6-2 or TRBV6-3 and TRBJ1-5; D is undetermined. Trimming shortened V by 4 bases and J by 0 bases, and 13 bases separated the two germline ends. The CDR3 consists of 16 residues. The germline CDR1 and CDR2 sequences are MNHEY and SVGEGT.

The CDR3 DNA is TGTGCCAGTAGTCTCACTAGCGTTCCCTACAATGAGCAGTTCTTC. Its translation is CASSLTSVPYNEQFF. This chain uses TRBV19 with TRBJ2-1, with TRBD2 matching 7 bases. Germline lookup yields CDR1 LNHDA and CDR2 SQIVND (reference sequence). The CDR3 runs 15 residues. The junction had 6 bases not matched to a gene; V was cut back by 5 bases and J by 2 bases.

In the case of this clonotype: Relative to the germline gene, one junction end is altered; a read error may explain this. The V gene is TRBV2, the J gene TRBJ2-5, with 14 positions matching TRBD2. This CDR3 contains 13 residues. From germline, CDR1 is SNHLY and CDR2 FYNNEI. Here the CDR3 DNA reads TGTGCCAGCGAGACTAGCGGGAGGGAGATCCAGTACTTC. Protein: CASETSGREIQYF.

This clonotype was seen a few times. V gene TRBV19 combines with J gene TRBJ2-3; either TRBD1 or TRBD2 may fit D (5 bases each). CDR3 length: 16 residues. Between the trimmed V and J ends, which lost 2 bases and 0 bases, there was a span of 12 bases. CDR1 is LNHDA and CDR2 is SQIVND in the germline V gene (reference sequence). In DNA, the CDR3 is TGTGCCAGTAGTATACCCGGGACGGATAGCACAGATACGCAGTATTTT. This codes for CASSIPGTDSTDTQYF.

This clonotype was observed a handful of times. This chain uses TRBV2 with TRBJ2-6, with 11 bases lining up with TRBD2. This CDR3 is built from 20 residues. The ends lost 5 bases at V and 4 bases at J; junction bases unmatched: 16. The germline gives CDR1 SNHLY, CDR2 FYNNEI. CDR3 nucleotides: TGTGCCAGCAGTACCGCAGTAGCGGGAGGGCCTCAGGTAGGGGCCAACGTCCTGACTTTC. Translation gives CASSTAVAGGPQVGANVLTF.

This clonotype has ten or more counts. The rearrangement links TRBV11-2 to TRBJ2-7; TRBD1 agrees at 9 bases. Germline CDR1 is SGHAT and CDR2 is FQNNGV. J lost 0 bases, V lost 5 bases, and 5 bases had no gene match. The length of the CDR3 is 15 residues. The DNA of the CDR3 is TGTGCCAGCAGCGACCGGGACAGGGCCTCCTACGAGCAGTACTTC. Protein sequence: CASSDRDRASYEQYF.

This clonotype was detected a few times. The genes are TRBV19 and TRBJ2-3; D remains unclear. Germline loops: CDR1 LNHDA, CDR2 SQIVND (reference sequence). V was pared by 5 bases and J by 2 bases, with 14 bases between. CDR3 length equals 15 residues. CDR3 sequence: CASSRDNLYTDTQYF. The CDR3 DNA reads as TGTGCCAGTAGTCGAGACAACCTCTACACAGATACGCAGTATTTT.

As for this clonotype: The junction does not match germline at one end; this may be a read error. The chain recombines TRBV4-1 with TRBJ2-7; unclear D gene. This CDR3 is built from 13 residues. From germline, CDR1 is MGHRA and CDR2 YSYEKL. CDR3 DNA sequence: TGCGCCAGTAGCCCCAACCGACTCACCGAGCAGTACTTC. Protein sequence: CASSPNRLTEQYF.

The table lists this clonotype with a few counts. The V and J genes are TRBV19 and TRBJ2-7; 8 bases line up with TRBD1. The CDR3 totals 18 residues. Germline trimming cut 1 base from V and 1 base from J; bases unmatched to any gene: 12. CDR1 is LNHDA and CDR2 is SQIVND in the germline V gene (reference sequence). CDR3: CASSIAGQEFIESYEQYF. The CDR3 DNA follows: TGTGCCAGTAGTATAGCGGGACAGGAATTTATAGAGTCCTACGAGCAGTACTTC.

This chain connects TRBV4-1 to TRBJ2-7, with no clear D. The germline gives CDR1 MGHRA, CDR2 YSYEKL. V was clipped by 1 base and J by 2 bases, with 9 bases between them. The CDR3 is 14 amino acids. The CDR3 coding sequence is TGCGCCAGCAGCCAAGTTGCGGACCCCTACGAGCAGTACTTC. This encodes CASSQVADPYEQYF.

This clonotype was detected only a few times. In DNA form, the CDR3 reads TGTGCCAGCAGCGTAGGAAGGGCTGGACGCTATGGCTACACCTTC. Encoded protein: CASSVGRAGRYGYTF. This chain connects TRBV9 to TRBJ1-2; D unresolved. This CDR3 comprises 15 residues. Trimming cost V 0 bases and J 4 bases, with 13 bases left between them. The germline CDR1 and CDR2 sequences are SGDLS and YYNGEE.

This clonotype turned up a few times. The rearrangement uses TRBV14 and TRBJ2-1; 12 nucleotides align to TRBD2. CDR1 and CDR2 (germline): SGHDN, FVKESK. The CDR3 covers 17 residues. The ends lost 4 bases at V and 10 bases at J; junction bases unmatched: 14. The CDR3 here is CASSLVLAGGADKEQFF. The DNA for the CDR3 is TGTGCCAGCAGCCTGGTACTAGCGGGAGGAGCGGATAAGGAGCAGTTCTTC.

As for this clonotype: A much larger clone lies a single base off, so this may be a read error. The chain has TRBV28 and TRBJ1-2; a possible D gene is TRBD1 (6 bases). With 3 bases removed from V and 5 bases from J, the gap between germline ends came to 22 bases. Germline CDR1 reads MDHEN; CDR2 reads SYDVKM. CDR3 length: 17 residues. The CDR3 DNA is TGTGCCAGCAGTTTTATGATCGGGGCGGGGGGCATGTATGGCTACACCTTC. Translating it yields CASSFMIGAGGMYGYTF.

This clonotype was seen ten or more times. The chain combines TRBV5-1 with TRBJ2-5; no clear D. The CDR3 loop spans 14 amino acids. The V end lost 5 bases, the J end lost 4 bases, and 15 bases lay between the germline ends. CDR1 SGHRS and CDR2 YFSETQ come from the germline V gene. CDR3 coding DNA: TGCGCCAGCAGTCCAAGCGCCAGAGGAGAGACCCAGTACTTC. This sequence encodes CASSPSARGETQYF. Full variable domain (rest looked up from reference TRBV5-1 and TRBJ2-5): KAGVTQTPRYLIKTRGQQVTLSCSPISGHRSVSWYQQTPGQGLQFLFEYFSETQRNKGNFPGRFSGRQFSNSRSEMNVSTLELGDSALYLCASSPSARGETQYFGPGTRLLVL.

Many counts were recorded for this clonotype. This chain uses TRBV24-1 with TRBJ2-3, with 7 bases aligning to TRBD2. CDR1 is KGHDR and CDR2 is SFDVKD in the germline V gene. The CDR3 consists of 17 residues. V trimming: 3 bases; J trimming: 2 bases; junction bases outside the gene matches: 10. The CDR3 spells CATSDRGASGFTDTQYF. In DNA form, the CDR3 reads TGTGCCACCAGTGATCGGGGAGCTAGCGGATTCACAGATACGCAGTATTTT.

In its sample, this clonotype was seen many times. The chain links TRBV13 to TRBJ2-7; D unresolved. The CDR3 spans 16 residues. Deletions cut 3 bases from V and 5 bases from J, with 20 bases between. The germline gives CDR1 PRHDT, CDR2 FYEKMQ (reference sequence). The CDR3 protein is CASSLGSHRGLNEQYF. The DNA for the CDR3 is TGTGCCAGCAGCTTGGGTAGTCATAGAGGATTAAACGAGCAGTACTTC.

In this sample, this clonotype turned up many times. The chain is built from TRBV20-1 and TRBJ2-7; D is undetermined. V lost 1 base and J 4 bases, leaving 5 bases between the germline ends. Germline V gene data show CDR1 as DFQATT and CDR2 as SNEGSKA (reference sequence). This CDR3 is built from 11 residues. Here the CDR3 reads CSARGIYEQYF. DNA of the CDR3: TGCAGTGCTAGAGGGATATACGAGCAGTACTTC.

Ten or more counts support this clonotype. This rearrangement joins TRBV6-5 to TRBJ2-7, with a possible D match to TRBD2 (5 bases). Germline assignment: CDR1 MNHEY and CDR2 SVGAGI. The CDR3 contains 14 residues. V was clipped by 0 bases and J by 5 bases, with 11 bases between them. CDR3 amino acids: CASSYSGRRHEQYF. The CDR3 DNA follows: TGTGCCAGCAGTTACTCCGGACGGAGGCACGAGCAGTACTTC.

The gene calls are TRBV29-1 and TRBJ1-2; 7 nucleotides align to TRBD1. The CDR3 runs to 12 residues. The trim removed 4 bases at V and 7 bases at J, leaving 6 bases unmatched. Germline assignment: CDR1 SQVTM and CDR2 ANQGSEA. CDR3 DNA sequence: TGCAGCGTTGGACAGGGATTCTGTGGCTACACCTTC. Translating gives CSVGQGFCGYTF.

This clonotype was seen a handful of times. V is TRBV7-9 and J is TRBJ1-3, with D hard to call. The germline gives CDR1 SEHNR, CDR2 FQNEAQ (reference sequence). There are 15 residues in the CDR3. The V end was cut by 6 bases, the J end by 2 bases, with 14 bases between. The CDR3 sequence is CASSDLIGPGNTIYF. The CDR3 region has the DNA TGTGCCAGCAGTGACTTGATAGGGCCTGGAAACACCATATATTTT.

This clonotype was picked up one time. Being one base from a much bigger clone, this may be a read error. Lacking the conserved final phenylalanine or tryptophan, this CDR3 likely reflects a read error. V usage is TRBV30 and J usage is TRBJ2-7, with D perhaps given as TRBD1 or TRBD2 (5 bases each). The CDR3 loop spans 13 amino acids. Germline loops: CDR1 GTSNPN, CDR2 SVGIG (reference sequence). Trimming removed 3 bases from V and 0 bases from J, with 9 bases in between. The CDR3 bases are TGTGCCTGGAGCCGGGACGGCTCCTACGAGCAGTACCTC. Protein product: CAWSRDGSYEQYL.